This T cell receptor (beta chain) was obtained from a study of T cells in Graves' hyperthyroidism and ophthalmopathy. Across the whole study: Peripheral blood was obtained at initial diagnosis, preceding any treatment.

CDR1 and CDR2 (germline): SGHRS, YFSETQ. The CDR3 extends over 13 amino acids. The V end lost 4 bases, the J end lost 6 bases, and 12 bases lay between the germline ends. RNA transcripts were the template for amplifying TCR beta CDR3 regions. Carried out on the TCR CDR3, a first-round RT-PCR used the HTBI primer set. TCRdb re-derived calls from the multiplex PCR reads in MiXCR, one entry per CDR3 protein. The sample yields a few hundred thousand distinct CDR3 sequences, roughly 15% seen once. At least ten counts were recorded for this clonotype. The chain uses TRBV5-1 and TRBJ2-3; possibly TRBD2 for D (6 bases). The receptor's source is a woman aged 40 to 50 with Graves' ophthalmopathy. The source material was blood. The CDR3 sequence: CASSGGAGDTQYF. The CDR3 bases are TGCGCCAGCAGCGGCGGGGCGGGGGATACGCAGTATTTT.